This T cell receptor beta chain was documented in a study of blood T cell repertoires in COVID-19. Whole-study context: There were acute and convalescent COVID-19 samples, and they came from the United States, Italy and Spain. The analysed material was cDNA or gDNA that came from T cells, B-cell-depleted T cells, or PBMCs.

In the original workflow: Estimation of nucleated cell counts relied on the amplification of reference gene primers. Only in-frame clones appear in the TCRdb table, and some are missing; sequencing was by immunoSEQ multiplex PCR. V and J calls and clone size are given by that table; D and trimming were obtained from the DNA. The sample carries approximately 240,000 clones, more than 70% recorded once. There are 15 residues in the CDR3. Per germline, CDR1 GTSNPN and CDR2 SVGIG (reference sequence). V was clipped by 4 bases and J by 0 bases; unmatched bases: 4. Details on this clone: Additional DNA sequences in this sample encode the identical CDR3.

The sequence derives from a woman aged 35 to 49 who had recovered from COVID-19. The sequenced material came from peripheral blood. The V and J genes are TRBV30 and TRBJ2-2, with 8 bases fitting TRBD2. The DNA of the CDR3 is TGTGCCTGGACCCGACTAGCGACGAACACCGGGGAGCTGTTTTTT. As protein: CAWTRLATNTGELFF.